This TCR beta chain stems from a study of T cell responses to AZD1222 COVID-19 vaccine. Produced via immunoSEQ multiplex PCR; TCRdb's table is partial and in-frame only. This table has about 110,000 clones, approximately 85% appearing once. A word on this clone: Its antigen is unidentified.

Findings and limits, study-wide: It should be noted that donors were predominantly white British and more often female, and clonal diversity was possibly underestimated. Recipients of two AZD1222 doses showed rising Spike-specific TCR breadth and depth. At baseline, seropositivity was found in only six or seven AZD1222 recipients.

The TCR originated in an adult in good health. Sequenced material: peripheral blood, taken on day 0 of AZD1222 vaccination.

In DNA, the CDR3 is TGTGCCAGTAGTATTAGTTCCCGGGGTGGCTACACCTTC. Translation gives CASSISSRGGYTF. The rearrangement links TRBV19 to TRBJ1-2; no clear D. Trimming took off 3 bases at V and 7 bases at J, with 12 bases between the two ends. This CDR3 contains 13 residues. Germline V CDR1 and CDR2: LNHDA, SQIVND (reference sequence). Looking up the rest from reference TRBV19 and TRBJ1-2 gives the full variable domain: DGGITQSPKYLFRKEGQNVTLSCEQNLNHDAMYWYRQDPGQGLRLIYYSQIVNDFQKGDIAEGYSVSREKKESFPLTVTSAQKNPTAFYLCASSISSRGGYTFGSGTRLTVV.